A single sample is the source of the 17 T cell receptor beta chains below, sequenced in a study of T cells in Graves' hyperthyroidism and ophthalmopathy. RNA transcripts served as the template for amplifying TCR beta CDR3 regions. A set of HTBI primers served as the primers for a first-round RT-PCR of the TCR CDR3. TCRdb reprocessed the multiplex PCR reads with MiXCR, giving one entry per CDR3 protein. This sample carries about 640,000 distinct CDR3 sequences, 20% of them seen once, and the ten largest clones take over 30%. Sequencing was done on a sample of blood. These receptors all come from a man aged 25-45 years with Graves' ophthalmopathy.

The DNA for the CDR3 is TGTGCCAGCAGTTTACCGGGACAGAGTTTCAATGAGCAGTTCTTC. This sequence encodes CASSLPGQSFNEQFF. The chain links TRBV6-1 to TRBJ2-1; 7 nucleotides line up with TRBD1. Per the germline V gene, CDR1 is MNHNS and CDR2 is SASEGT. After removal of 5 bases from V and 6 bases from J, the junction contained 10 bases not matched to a gene. This CDR3 region has 15 residues.

This clonotype has at least ten counts. This chain joins TRBV20-1 and TRBJ2-3, with a possible D match to TRBD2 (6 bases). The CDR3 runs 15 residues. Germline assignment: CDR1 DFQATT and CDR2 SNEGSKA (reference sequence). With 0 bases removed from V and 2 bases from J, the gap between germline ends came to 12 bases. The CDR3 sequence is CSARDSAGTTDTQYF. The DNA of the CDR3 is TGCAGTGCTAGAGATTCGGCGGGGACCACAGATACGCAGTATTTT.

J is TRBJ2-7 and V is TRBV28, with TRBD2 matching over 9 bases. Germline CDR1 reads MDHEN; CDR2 reads SYDVKM. The CDR3 has 12 residues. V trimming: 11 bases; J trimming: 7 bases; junction bases outside the gene matches: 9. CDR3 sequence reads: CASSGTVVEQYF. CDR3 DNA: TGTGCCTCTAGCGGGACAGTTGTTGAGCAGTACTTC.

This clonotype was found once. This chain links TRBV9 with TRBJ2-7, with no clear D. Deletions cut 0 bases from V and 2 bases from J, with 12 bases between. The CDR3 contains 15 residues. The germline V gene has CDR1 SGDLS and CDR2 YYNGEE. This chain's CDR3 is CASSVGEAIAYEQYF. In nucleotides, the CDR3 is TGTGCCAGCAGCGTAGGAGAGGCCATTGCCTACGAGCAGTACTTC.

In this sample, this clonotype turned up many times. The genes are TRBV6-5 and TRBJ2-3; the D gene is possibly TRBD2 (6 bases). The CDR3 consists of 15 residues. CDR1 and CDR2 from the germline V gene are MNHEY and SVGAGI. V lost 0 bases and J 0 bases, leaving 7 bases between the germline ends. CDR3 loop: CASSYSGTSTDTQYF. The CDR3 nucleotides are TGTGCCAGCAGTTACTCCGGGACTAGCACAGATACGCAGTATTTT.

This chain joins TRBV6-1 and TRBJ2-7, with TRBD2 as a possible D gene (5 bases). CDR1 and CDR2 (germline): MNHNS, SASEGT. The CDR3 is made up of 12 amino acids. Trimming took 7 bases from V and 0 from J, leaving 7 bases between them. This CDR3 is CASMSGSYEQYF. The CDR3 DNA sequence: TGTGCCAGCATGAGCGGCTCCTACGAGCAGTACTTC.

This clonotype was picked up a small number of times. The chain employs TRBV19 and TRBJ2-4; TRBD2 agrees at 12 bases. In germline, CDR1 is LNHDA, CDR2 SQIVND (reference sequence). This CDR3 is built from 20 residues. V lost 5 bases and J lost 0; bases outside the gene matches: 14. The CDR3 DNA reads TGTGCCAGTAGTCCTCGGACTAGCGGGACAGGAAGCTTAGCCAAAAACATTCAGTACTTC. Its translation is CASSPRTSGTGSLAKNIQYF.

This clonotype has a count of ten or more. The chain carries TRBV20-1 and TRBJ2-7; 10 nucleotides align to TRBD2. Germline CDR1 DFQATT, CDR2 SNEGSKA (reference sequence). With 5 bases clipped from V and 0 bases from J, the junction kept 7 bases outside the gene matches. The CDR3 runs to 15 residues. In DNA form, the CDR3 reads TGCAGTGCTGGTGGACTAGCGGCGGGCTCCTACGAGCAGTACTTC. Translated, it gives CSAGGLAAGSYEQYF.

This clonotype was counted many times. This chain connects TRBV28 to TRBJ1-3; no firm D call. Looked up from germline, CDR1 is MDHEN and CDR2 is SYDVKM. This CDR3 comprises 13 residues. V lost 3 bases and J 3 bases, leaving 6 bases between the germline ends. The CDR3 nucleotides are TGTGCCAGCAGTTTCCTGGGTGGAAACACCATATATTTT. Amino acids: CASSFLGGNTIYF.

V and J are TRBV20-1 and TRBJ1-5; 7 positions agree with TRBD1. The CDR3 sequence is 14 residues long. CDR1 and CDR2 from the germline V gene are DFQATT and SNEGSKA (reference sequence). With 6 bases clipped from V and 0 bases from J, the junction kept 5 bases outside the gene matches. The CDR3 coding sequence is TGCAGTGCGTGGACAGGCTATAGCAATCAGCCCCAGCATTTT. Protein: CSAWTGYSNQPQHF.

As concerns this clonotype: This may be a read error: a much more frequent sequence differs by one nucleotide. The chain links TRBV5-1 to TRBJ2-1, with D perhaps TRBD2 (5 bases). Per germline, CDR1 SGHRS and CDR2 YFSETQ. The CDR3 has 14 residues. DNA of the CDR3: TGCGCCAGCGGCTTGCGGACTCAGGACAATGAGCAGTTCTTC. Amino acid sequence: CASGLRTQDNEQFF.

This clonotype came up a few times. The J gene is TRBJ2-7, the V gene TRBV9, with D tentatively TRBD1 (6 bases). V lost 4 bases to trimming and J lost 5 bases, with 13 bases between them. This CDR3 contains 13 residues. Germline CDR1 and CDR2: SGDLS and YYNGEE. CDR3 region: CASSPRTEHEQYF. The CDR3 bases are TGTGCCAGCAGCCCCCGGACAGAACACGAGCAGTACTTC.

The J gene is TRBJ1-1, the V gene TRBV20-1, with a possible D match to TRBD1 (5 bases). Per germline, CDR1 DFQATT and CDR2 SNEGSKA (reference sequence). V lost 1 base and J 3 bases, leaving 9 bases between the germline ends. The CDR3 totals 13 residues. Here the CDR3 reads CSARARGDTEAFF. CDR3 in DNA: TGCAGTGCTAGAGCGCGAGGGGACACTGAAGCTTTCTTT.

This chain connects TRBV6-1 to TRBJ2-6, with unresolved D. Per germline, CDR1 MNHNS and CDR2 SASEGT. Trimming removed 10 bases from V and 0 bases from J, with 16 bases in between. This CDR3 is built from 16 residues. CDR3 protein: CATSWGPLSGANVLTF. The CDR3 bases are TGTGCCACTTCGTGGGGTCCCCTCTCTGGGGCCAACGTCCTGACTTTC.

This clonotype was seen a few times. The chain uses TRBV3-1 and TRBJ1-5, with a tentative D call TRBD1 (6 bases). Germline V gives CDR1 LGHDT, CDR2 YNNKEL (reference sequence). Trimming stripped 1 base from V and 9 bases from J, with 7 bases between. The CDR3 has 12 residues. DNA for the CDR3: TGTGCCAGCAGCCAAGGAGGGGGGCCCCAGCATTTT. Its protein product is CASSQGGGPQHF.

This chain uses TRBV7-2 with TRBJ2-6, with 8 bases matching TRBD1. The CDR3 contains 20 residues. The V gene end was trimmed by 5 bases and the J gene end by 3 bases; junction bases not matched to a gene: 18. Germline V gives CDR1 SGHTA, CDR2 FQGNSA. CDR3: CASSLRQGAETSIGANVLTF. DNA for the CDR3: TGTGCCAGCAGCCTACGTCAGGGGGCAGAAACATCGATTGGGGCCAACGTCCTGACTTTC.

This clonotype was picked up a small number of times. The V gene is TRBV6-1, the J gene TRBJ2-1; 7 nucleotides match TRBD1. Germline values: CDR1 MNHNS, CDR2 SASEGT. This CDR3 spans 18 amino acids. Trimming at V came to 4 bases and at J to 3 bases, leaving 15 bases not matched to a gene. CDR3 loop: CASSGGQVPGNLYNEQFF. DNA for the CDR3: TGTGCCAGCAGTGGCGGACAGGTTCCAGGGAACCTCTACAATGAGCAGTTCTTC.